This entry describes one T cell receptor beta chain. This entry belongs to a study of control samples from healthy donors and cancer patients. Profiling relied on immunoSEQ multiplex PCR, and the TCRdb table lists in-frame clones only, not all of them. The table lists 170,000 or so clones, 94% of them singletons. Sequencing was performed on blood. The receptor was isolated from a woman aged 18-29 years in good health.

In DNA form, the CDR3 reads TGTGCCAGCAGTGAAGACGACAGAAAGCAGTACTTC. This encodes CASSEDDRKQYF. The rearrangement links TRBV6-1 to TRBJ2-7, with D perhaps matching TRBD1 (5 bases). V was cut by 1 base and J by 8 bases, with 9 bases left in between. CDR3 size: 12 residues. The V gene's germline CDR1 is MNHNS and CDR2 SASEGT.